Listed here are 4 T cell receptor beta chains from one sample, sequenced in a study of blood T cell repertoires in COVID-19. The repertoire was sequenced with immunoSEQ multiplex PCR; TCRdb's copy has only in-frame clones and lacks some. Among approximately 300,000 clones, roughly 86% were seen once, and the ten largest hold 1.5% to 2%. Sequences were obtained from peripheral blood. The receptor set was obtained from a woman in her forties or fifties with acute or convalescent COVID-19.

The chain carries TRBV28 and TRBJ2-1; a weak D match, TRBD2 (6 bases). Trimming stripped 8 bases from V and 0 bases from J, with 32 bases between. The CDR3 totals 21 residues. Germline CDR1 is MDHEN and CDR2 is SYDVKM. The DNA for the CDR3 is TGTGCCAGCCGTGGCCCCCGGGGGTCGGTGGTAGCGGTTAGCTCCTACAATGAGCAGTTCTTC. It translates to CASRGPRGSVVAVSSYNEQFF.

J is TRBJ2-3 and V is TRBV7-9; D is ambiguous. This CDR3 comprises 13 residues. Germline V CDR1 and CDR2: SEHNR, FQNEAQ (reference sequence). V lost 0 bases to trimming and J lost 2 bases, with 3 bases between them. The CDR3 region has the DNA TGTGCCAGCAGCTTAGCGGCCACAGATACGCAGTATTTT. As protein: CASSLAATDTQYF. The entire variable domain, with the rest obtained from reference TRBV7-9 and TRBJ2-3, is as follows: DTGVSQNPRHKITKRGQNVTFRCDPISEHNRLYWYRQTLGQGPEFLTYFQNEAQLEKSRLLSDRFSAERPKGSFSTLEIQRTEQGDSAMYLCASSLAATDTQYFGPGTRLTVL.

The chain is built from TRBV7-3 and TRBJ1-5, with D uncertain. Deletions cut 2 bases from V and 4 bases from J, with 6 bases between. The CDR3 spans 13 residues. Germline V gene sequence: CDR1 SGHTA, CDR2 FQGTGA. The CDR3 coding sequence is TGTGCCAGCAGCTTAGGGCCAAATCAGCCCCAGCATTTT. Translating it yields CASSLGPNQPQHF.

This chain joins TRBV18 and TRBJ1-6; TRBD1 matches at 9 bases. CDR3 length: 15 residues. V was pared by 4 bases and J by 8 bases, with 6 bases of the junction left unmatched. Per germline, CDR1 KGHSH and CDR2 LQKENI. CDR3 region: CASSRDRAQDSPLHF. The CDR3, as DNA: TGTGCCAGCTCACGGGACAGGGCCCAGGATTCACCCCTCCACTTT.